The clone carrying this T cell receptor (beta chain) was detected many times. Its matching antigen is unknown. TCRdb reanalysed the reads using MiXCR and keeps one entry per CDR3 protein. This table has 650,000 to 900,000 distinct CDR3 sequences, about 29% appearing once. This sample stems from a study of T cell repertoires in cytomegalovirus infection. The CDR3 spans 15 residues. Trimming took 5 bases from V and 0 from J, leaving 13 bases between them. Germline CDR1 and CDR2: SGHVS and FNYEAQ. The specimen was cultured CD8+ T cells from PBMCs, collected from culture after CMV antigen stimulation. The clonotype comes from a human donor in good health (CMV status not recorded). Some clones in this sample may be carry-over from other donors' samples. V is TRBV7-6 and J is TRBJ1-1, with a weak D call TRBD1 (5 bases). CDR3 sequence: CASSPRANLNTEAFF. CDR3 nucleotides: TGTGCCAGCAGCCCCAGGGCCAACCTGAACACTGAAGCTTTCTTT.